This TCR beta chain was documented in a study of T-cell reconstitution after alpha-beta-depleted transplantation in children. Study-wide points: T-cell counts and diversity at one year following transplant were attributed mainly to newly produced T cells.

CDR1 is DFQATT, CDR2 SNEGSKA, per germline (reference sequence). After removal of 3 bases from V and 1 base from J, the junction contained 10 bases not matched to a gene. CDR3 size: 18 residues. The authors prepared the TCRbeta library with unique molecular identifiers. One entry per CDR3 protein results from TCRdb running MiXCR on the PCR reads. The sample consists of some 220,000 distinct CDR3 sequences, about 11% of them appearing once. This clonotype occurred many times. Its specificity is not known. The V and J genes are TRBV20-1 and TRBJ2-1; TRBD2 agrees at 12 bases. The TCR comes from a child under two years old with acute myeloid leukemia, due to receive a stem cell transplant. Sequences were derived from PBMCs, sampled before TCRalphabeta/CD19-depleted stem cell transplant. The DNA of the CDR3 is TGCAGTGCTAGCCCGGCTAGCGGGGGGGATCGGTCCTACAATGAGCAGTTCTTC. Residues: CSASPASGGDRSYNEQFF.